Detailed here is one TCR beta chain. The data derive from a study of blood T cell repertoires in COVID-19. Turning to the study itself: Researchers got acute and convalescent COVID-19 samples from the United States, Italy and Spain. The analysed material was cDNA or gDNA that came from T cells, B-cell-depleted T cells, or PBMCs.

Original methodology: Amplification from reference gene primers served as the basis for estimated nucleated cell counts. Profiled with immunoSEQ multiplex PCR; TCRdb holds only in-frame clones, not every one. The V and J calls and clone size are taken from that table; D and trimming were inferred from the DNA. This sample yields approximately 42,000 clones, of which more than 75% are seen a single time; around a quarter belongs to the top ten. The sample comprised peripheral blood. The source of this sequence is an elderly man with acute or convalescent COVID-19.

CDR3 residues: CASSGTGQNYGYTF. The CDR3 coding sequence is TGTGCCAGCTCCGGGACAGGGCAAAACTATGGCTACACCTTC. The chain recombines TRBV18 with TRBJ1-2, with 9 positions matching TRBD1. After removal of 6 bases from V and 2 bases from J, the junction contained 4 bases not matched to a gene. Germline CDR1 KGHSH, CDR2 LQKENI. This CDR3 comprises 14 residues.